This TCR beta chain was sequenced for a study of blood T cells in healthy people across ages. The CDR3 totals 15 residues. V lost 2 bases and J lost 4; bases outside the gene matches: 4. In germline, CDR1 is MNHNY, CDR2 SVGAGI (reference sequence). Every donor provided 9.5 to 10 milliliters of peripheral blood. This clonotype has just a few counts. Its antigen remains unidentified. Notes on the study in general: A greater number of naive CD4+ cells and higher diversity distinguished long-lived donors from aged donors. Getting older went along with TCR beta diversity per million T cells dropping roughly linearly.

With a J-beta primer mix and a sample-barcoded 5' primer, a second PCR ran roughly 6 to 12 cycles. MiXCR, run by TCRdb on the 5' RACE reads, gives a single entry per CDR3 protein. The repertoire has roughly 1.5 million distinct CDR3 sequences, under 55% of them found once; the top ten carry under 5%. This receptor was obtained from a woman aged 18-30 years in good health. The sequenced sample was blood. This chain uses TRBV6-6 with TRBJ2-5; 10 bases are shared with TRBD2. The CDR3 DNA reads as TGTGCCAGCAGTTACCTCGGACTAGCGGCAGAGACCCAGTACTTC. Its protein is CASSYLGLAAETQYF.